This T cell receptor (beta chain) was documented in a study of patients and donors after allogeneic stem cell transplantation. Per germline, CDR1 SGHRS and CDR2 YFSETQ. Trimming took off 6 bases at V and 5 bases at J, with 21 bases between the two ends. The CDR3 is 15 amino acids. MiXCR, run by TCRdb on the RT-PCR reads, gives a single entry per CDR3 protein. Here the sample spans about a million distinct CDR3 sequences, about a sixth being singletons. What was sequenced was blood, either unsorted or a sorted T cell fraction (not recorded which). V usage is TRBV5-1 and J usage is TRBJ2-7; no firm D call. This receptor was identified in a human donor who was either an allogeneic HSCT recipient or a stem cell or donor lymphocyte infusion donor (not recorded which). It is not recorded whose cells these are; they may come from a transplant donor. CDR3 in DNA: TGCGCCAGCACCTTTTCGTCGGGCAGGTTAAACGAGCAGTACTTC. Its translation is CASTFSSGRLNEQYF.